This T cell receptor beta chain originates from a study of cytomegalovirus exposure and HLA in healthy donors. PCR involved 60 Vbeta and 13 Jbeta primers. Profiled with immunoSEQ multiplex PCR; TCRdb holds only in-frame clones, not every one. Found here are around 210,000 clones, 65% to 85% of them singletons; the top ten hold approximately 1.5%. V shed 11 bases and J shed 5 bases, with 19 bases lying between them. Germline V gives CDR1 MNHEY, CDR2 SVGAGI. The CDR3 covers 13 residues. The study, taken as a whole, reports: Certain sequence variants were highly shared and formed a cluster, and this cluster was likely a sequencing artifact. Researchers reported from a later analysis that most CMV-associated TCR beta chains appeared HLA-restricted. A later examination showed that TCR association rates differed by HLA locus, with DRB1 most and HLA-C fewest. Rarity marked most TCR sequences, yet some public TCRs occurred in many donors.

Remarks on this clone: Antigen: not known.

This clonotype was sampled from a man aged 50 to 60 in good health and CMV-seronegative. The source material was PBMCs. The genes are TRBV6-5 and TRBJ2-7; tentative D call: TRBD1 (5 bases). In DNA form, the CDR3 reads TGTGCCCTAGGGTCAGGGAAATCCGACGAGCAGTACTTC. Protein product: CALGSGKSDEQYF.